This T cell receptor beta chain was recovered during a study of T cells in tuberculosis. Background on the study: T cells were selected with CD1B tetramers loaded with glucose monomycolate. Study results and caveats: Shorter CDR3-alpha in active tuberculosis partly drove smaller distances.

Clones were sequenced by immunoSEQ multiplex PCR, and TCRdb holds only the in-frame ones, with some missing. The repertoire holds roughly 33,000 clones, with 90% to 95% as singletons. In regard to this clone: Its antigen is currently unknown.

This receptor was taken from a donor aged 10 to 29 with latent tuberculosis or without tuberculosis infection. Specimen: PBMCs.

In DNA form, the CDR3 reads TGTGCCTGGAATCCGCAGGACACTGAAGCTTTCTTT. Its translation: CAWNPQDTEAFF. This chain links TRBV30 with TRBJ1-1, with D hard to call. CDR1 is GTSNPN, CDR2 SVGIG, per germline (reference sequence). The CDR3 contains 12 residues. The germline V and J ends were trimmed by 4 bases and 3 bases, with 9 bases remaining between them.